This T cell receptor beta chain appears in the sequencing data of a study of tumor-infiltrating lymphocytes in localized non-small cell lung cancer. In the study overall: Tumor tissue and non-adjacent uninvolved lung came from each patient.

TCRdb's table, derived via immunoSEQ multiplex PCR, lists solely in-frame clones and lacks some. The table includes about 13,000 clones, roughly 78% detected once. The germline V gene has CDR1 SGHVS and CDR2 FQNEAQ. CDR3 length: 18 amino acids. The V and J ends lost 3 bases and 2 bases, in that order; junction bases with no gene match: 14. Sequencing was performed on lung tumor tissue. The sequence came from a human donor with non-small cell lung cancer. This chain joins TRBV7-8 and TRBJ2-7; 9 bases agree with TRBD2. The CDR3 loop reads CASSLGSGRSKWPYEQYF. The CDR3 DNA follows: TGTGCCAGCAGCTTGGGTAGCGGGAGAAGTAAGTGGCCCTACGAGCAGTACTTC.